This T cell receptor beta chain was documented in a study of blood T cell repertoires in COVID-19. Study context: Nucleic acid was either cDNA or gDNA, and it came from T cells, B-cell-depleted T cells, or PBMCs.

As originally analysed: Cell counts per sample came from amplifying reference gene primers. The assay was immunoSEQ multiplex PCR, and TCRdb's table has in-frame clones only and misses some. V and J calls and clone size follow that table, whereas D and trimming were derived from the DNA. The repertoire includes approximately 360,000 clones, around 83% of them detected once, and about 5.4% sits in the top ten. The CDR3 runs 14 residues. The germline CDR1 and CDR2 sequences are SGHDT and YYEEEE. V was pared by 4 bases and J by 0 bases, with 8 bases between. The chain combines TRBV5-6 with TRBJ1-3; the D gene is possibly TRBD1 (5 bases). Sequencing was carried out using PBMCs or T cells enriched from blood (not recorded which). This receptor was obtained from a woman between 45 and 60 years old who had recovered from COVID-19. The CDR3 coding sequence is TGTGCCAGCAGCCTAGGGGTCTCTGGAAACACCATATATTTT. Its translation: CASSLGVSGNTIYF.